One T cell receptor (beta chain) is described in this entry. Its target is unknown. The sample comes from a study of vaccination and CD4 T cells after COVID-19. Looking at the study overall: Comprising six males and four females, the convalescent participants counted two Hispanic individuals among them. Points from the study as a whole: Median reactive clonotypes, those recognizing SARS-CoV-2, rose from roughly 19 to 38, not significantly.

With 8 bases removed from V and 4 bases from J, the gap between germline ends came to 18 bases. The CDR3 has 14 amino acids. Germline CDR1 is SQVTM and CDR2 is ANQGSEA. Sequence data for DNA of cultured CD4+ T cells were generated by the Oncomine TCR Beta short-read assay. DNA came from CD4+ T cells after culture. From the PCR reads, TCRdb called clonotypes with MiXCR, one entry per CDR3 protein. The sample contains approximately 25,000 distinct CDR3 sequences, less than 70% of which appear only once. Treatment denoted: approximately nine-day PBMC culture with coronavirus spike peptide pools or control peptides (ViraFEST assay).

The sequence derives from a human donor who had recovered from COVID-19. The sequencing input was CD4+ T cells from blood, cultured in vitro. The rearrangement uses TRBV29-1 and TRBJ2-1; TRBD1 or TRBD2 may be the D gene (5 bases each). The CDR3 loop is CSLTGDPIYNEQFF. CDR3 DNA: TGCAGCTTAACCGGGGACCCCATATACAATGAGCAGTTCTTC.